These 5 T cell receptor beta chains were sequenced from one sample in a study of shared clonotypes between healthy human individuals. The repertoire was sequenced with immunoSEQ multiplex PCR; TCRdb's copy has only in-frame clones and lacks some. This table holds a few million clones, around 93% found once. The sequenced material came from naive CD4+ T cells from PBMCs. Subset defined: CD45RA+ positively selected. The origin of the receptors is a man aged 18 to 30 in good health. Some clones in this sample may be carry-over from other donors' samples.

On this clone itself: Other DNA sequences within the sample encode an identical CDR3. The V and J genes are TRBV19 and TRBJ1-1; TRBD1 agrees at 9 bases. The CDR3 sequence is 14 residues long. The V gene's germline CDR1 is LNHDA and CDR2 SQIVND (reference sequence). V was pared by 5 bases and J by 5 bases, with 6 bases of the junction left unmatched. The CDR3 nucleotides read TGTGCCAGTAGTCCGGACAGGGGAGGGACTGAAGCTTTCTTT. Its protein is CASSPDRGGTEAFF.

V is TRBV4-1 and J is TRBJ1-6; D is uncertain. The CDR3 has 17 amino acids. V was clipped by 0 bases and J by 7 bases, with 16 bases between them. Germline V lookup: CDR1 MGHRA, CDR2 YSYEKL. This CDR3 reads CASSQEGTGMPNSPLHF. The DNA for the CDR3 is TGCGCCAGCAGCCAAGAGGGAACCGGGATGCCCAATTCACCCCTCCACTTT.

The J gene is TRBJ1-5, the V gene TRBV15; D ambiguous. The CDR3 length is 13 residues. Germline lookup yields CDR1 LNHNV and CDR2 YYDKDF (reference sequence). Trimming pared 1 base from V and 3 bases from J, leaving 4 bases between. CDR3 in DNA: TGTGCCACCAGCAGAGTTGACAATCAGCCCCAGCATTTT. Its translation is CATSRVDNQPQHF. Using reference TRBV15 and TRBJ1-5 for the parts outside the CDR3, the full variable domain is DAMVIQNPRYQVTQFGKPVTLSCSQTLNHNVMYWYQQKSSQAPKLLFHYYDKDFNNEADTPDNFQSRRPNTSFCFLDIRSPGLGDTAMYLCATSRVDNQPQHFGDGTRLSIL.

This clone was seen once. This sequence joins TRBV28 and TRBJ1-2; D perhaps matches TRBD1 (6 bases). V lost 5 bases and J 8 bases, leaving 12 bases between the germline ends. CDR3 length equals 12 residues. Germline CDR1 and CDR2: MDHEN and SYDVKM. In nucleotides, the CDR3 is TGTGCCAGCAGTCCCGGGACACCGGGCTACACCTTC. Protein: CASSPGTPGYTF.

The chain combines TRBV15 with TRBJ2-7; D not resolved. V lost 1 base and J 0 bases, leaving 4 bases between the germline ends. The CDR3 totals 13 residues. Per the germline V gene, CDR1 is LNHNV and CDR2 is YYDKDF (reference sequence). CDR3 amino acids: CATSRATSYEQYF. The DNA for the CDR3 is TGTGCCACCAGCAGAGCAACCTCCTACGAGCAGTACTTC.